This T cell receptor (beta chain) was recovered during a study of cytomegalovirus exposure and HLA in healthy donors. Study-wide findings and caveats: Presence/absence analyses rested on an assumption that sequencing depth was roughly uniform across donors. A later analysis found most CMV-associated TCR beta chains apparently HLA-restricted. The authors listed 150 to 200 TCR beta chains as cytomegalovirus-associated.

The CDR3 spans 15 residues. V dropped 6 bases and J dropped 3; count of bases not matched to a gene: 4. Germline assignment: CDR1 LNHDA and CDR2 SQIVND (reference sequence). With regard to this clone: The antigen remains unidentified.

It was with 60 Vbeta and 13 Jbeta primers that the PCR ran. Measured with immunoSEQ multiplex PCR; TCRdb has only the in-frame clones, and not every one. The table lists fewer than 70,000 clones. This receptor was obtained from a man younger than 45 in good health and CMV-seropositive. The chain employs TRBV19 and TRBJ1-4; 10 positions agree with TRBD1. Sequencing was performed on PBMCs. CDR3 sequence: CASSVTGGPNEKLFF. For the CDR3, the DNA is TGTGCCAGTAGCGTGACAGGGGGCCCTAATGAAAAACTGTTTTTT.